This passage covers 5 T cell receptor beta chains from one sample sequenced in a study of diagnostic markers for celiac disease (dated by TCRdb to 2020 to 2022). Reads for this sample came from an Illumina MiSeq. TCRdb reprocessed the reads, and each CDR3 protein sequence is entered once, without DNA. The sample has almost 800 distinct CDR3 sequences on record. The ten largest clones represent 40% to 60% of the sample. Material: either unsorted cells or a sorted T cell fraction (not recorded which). These receptors originate from a human donor. This table probably holds off-target reads from a library built for another chain.

The V and J genes are TRBV7-2 and TRBJ1-3; TCRdb calls TRBD1, which cannot be checked without DNA. The CDR3 runs to 16 residues. Germline CDR1 reads SGHTA; CDR2 reads FQGNSA. CDR3 region: CASSPPGRRSGNTIYF.

The rearrangement links TRBV12-3 or TRBV12-4 to TRBJ1-6. The CDR3 spans 14 residues. This CDR3 reads CASSLGRFGSPLHF.

The rearrangement links TRBV7-8 to TRBJ1-1; with no DNA, the TCRdb D assignment of TRBD1 cannot be verified. The CDR3 is made up of 14 amino acids. Germline V gives CDR1 SGHVS, CDR2 FQNEAQ. CDR3 residues: CASSLGGPGQEAFF. The variable domain in full, with the rest retrieved from reference TRBV7-8 and TRBJ1-1, is GAGVSQSPRYKVAKRGQDVALRCDPISGHVSLFWYQQALGQGPEFLTYFQNEAQLDKSGLPSDRFFAERPEGSVSTLKIQRTQQEDSAVYLCASSLGGPGQEAFFGQGTRLTVV.

This chain connects TRBV5-1 to TRBJ2-4; the D call from TCRdb, TRBD1, cannot be confirmed without DNA. The length of the CDR3 is 13 residues. Looked up from germline, CDR1 is SGHRS and CDR2 is YFSETQ. CDR3 in amino acids: CASSLQDRDIQYF.

Considering frequency, this clonotype is large. This chain uses TRBV5-1 with TRBJ1-5; TCRdb picks TRBD1, but there is no DNA to check that call. The CDR3 has 15 residues. CDR1 is SGHRS, CDR2 YFSETQ, per germline. This CDR3 reads CASSSTGDIGQPQHF.